This T cell receptor (beta chain) was sequenced in a study of cytomegalovirus exposure and HLA in healthy donors (dated by TCRdb to 2016 to 2017). Background for the entire study: According to an earlier analysis of 587 of the donors, 150 million to 200 million T cells yielded some 110 million unique TCR beta sequences and more than 250 Gb of sequence data. A later analysis re-analyzed previously published TCR beta repertoires from 500 to 700 donors and added high-resolution HLA genotyping to study TCR occurrence patterns. The study was designed to test whether signatures of past pathogen exposure could be identified by cataloging public T cell receptors. The number of typed donors differed by locus: about 620-630 for A, B, C, DRB1 and DQB1; approximately 530 for DQA1; some 610 for DPA1; and roughly 450 for DPB1. An earlier analysis of approximately 580 of the donors used high-throughput TCR beta sequencing to judge whether each TCR beta V gene segment behaved as functional or pseudogenic. All discovery cohort repertoires had been generated on a single sequencing platform. A separate validation cohort of roughly 130 different subjects was used in addition to the roughly 700-subject first cohort. Using immunosequencing, the study profiled T cell repertoires from about 610 subjects and related those repertoires to cytomegalovirus serostatus. The later analysis used no new phenotypic data to find candidate immune exposures, relying instead on TCR beta sequences and their occurrence across donors. HLA typing covered class I and class II loci at four-digit resolution. The genetic ancestry cluster associated with self-reported Caucasian donors included about four fifths of the 300 to 450 genotyped donors. To predict cytomegalovirus infection status, the study combined high-throughput TCR immunosequencing, statistical association of individual TCRs with disease status, and machine learning. Several DR-DQ haplotypes were handled as single units for association and clustering because linkage in the cohort was strong. On average, roughly 250,000 unique TCR beta nucleotide sequences were sequenced per donor among some 430 genotyped donors of the cohort, with approximately 18% of those sequences being non-productive. Roughly 320 gigabases of sequencing data and 70 million to 95 million unique TCR sequences made up an early release that covered approximately 620 HLA-typed donors. In a later genetic analysis, genome-wide SNP genotypes for about three fifths of the roughly 670 donors were used, and that subset was treated as a discovery cohort. Donor age, sex, ethnicity and CMV serostatus were compiled together with the repertoire data. Here is what the overall study found, with its caveats: A few of the identified cytomegalovirus-associated TCR beta chains were confirmed in vitro to be specific for cytomegalovirus antigens. Strong co-occurrence of HLA alleles, especially DR and DQ, made assigning TCR associations to individual alleles difficult. CMV serostatus was the only immune exposure information available for the cohort. Presence/absence analyses assumed roughly uniform sequencing depth across donors, an assumption that may not hold. A further reported finding was that TCR beta sequences accurately predicted the HLA-A and HLA-B alleles for most subjects in the first cohort. V-gene and J-gene trimming of TCR beta chains was associated with a missense DCLRE1C variant in a later genetic analysis, and the association was replicated in an independent cohort. In a later analysis, over 15,000 TCR beta sequences were associated with specific HLA alleles at a false discovery rate of 0.05. In a later analysis, TCR association rates were found to vary across HLA loci, with the most associated TCRs seen for DRB1 alleles and the fewest for HLA-C alleles. Because some donors lacked HLA typing at each locus, the association tests relied only on the typed subset. Because counts were too low, roughly 16 rarely observed V segments, including chromosome 9 orphons, were excluded from the earlier analysis of around 640 of the donors. The study listed 150 to 200 TCR beta chains as associated with cytomegalovirus. In this cohort, only TCR beta chains were sequenced, and detectable features were limited by the absence of alpha or paired-chain data. The classifier was reported to diagnose cytomegalovirus status with high specificity and sensitivity in both the original cohort and the validation cohort. Broadly in line with IMGT annotations, most TCR beta V segments showed up in productive rearrangements about 87% or about 30% of the time in an earlier analysis of 587 of the donors. While some public TCRs were present in many individuals, most TCR sequences turned up only very rarely across donors. According to a later analysis, parvovirus B19, influenza, CMV and Epstein-Barr virus appeared linked to several top co-occurrence clusters. Correlated functional status among segregating V segments might be attributable to linkage disequilibrium, but an unknown experimental factor could not be ruled out. A group of highly shared sequence variants was considered likely to be a technical artifact of the sequencing pipeline. According to a later genetic analysis, donors in an Asian-associated ancestry cluster had fewer N-insertions in productive TCRs than the roughly 700-donor mean. Most CMV-associated TCR beta chains appeared to be HLA-restricted in a later analysis, and the HLA associations seemed to be driven largely by CMV exposure. According to the authors, the approach could potentially be generalized to other disease states and immunological phenotypes. Some IMGT-functional V segments, including TRBV6-2 and TRBV6-3, could not be distinguished by the 87-base-pair reads and were therefore excluded. Compared with equally common non-associated chains, HLA-associated TCR beta chains in a later analysis were more clonally expanded and had lower generation probabilities.

The cohort was made up of about 610 healthy bone marrow donors. At the time of sampling, all cohort members were nominally healthy, though unrecorded immune exposures were likely present. The donor was CMV seronegative and belonged to the group of roughly 330 seronegative cohort members. Each donor provided a peripheral blood sample, and peripheral blood mononuclear cells were used for TCR beta sequencing. The Qiagen DNeasy Blood Extraction Kit was used to extract genomic DNA from the blood cell samples. Trimming leaves V shorter by 1 base and J shorter by 4 bases, with the junction holding 12 bases beyond the gene matches. Reading from cysteine to phenylalanine, the CDR3 counts 18 amino acids. Only the CDR3 region is kept as DNA, spanning 54 bases read in frame from base 1. Based on the germline V gene, the CDR1 and CDR2 sequences are MDHEN and SYDVKM. The protocol used for the library was the immunoSEQ multiplex PCR assay. For the multiplex PCR, a mixture combining 60 forward primers for TCR Vbeta segments and 13 reverse primers for TCR Jbeta segments was used. The CDR3 region of rearranged TCR beta genes was amplified from genomic DNA by a multiplex PCR assay. On the Illumina HiSeq System, the amplified TCR beta libraries were sequenced as 87-base-pair reads. As for the original processing: A later analysis counted tens of millions of unique TCR beta chains across the 650 to 700 repertoires, and around 9.9 million of these chains were shared by at least two donors. To remove PCR and sequencing errors, raw reads were error-corrected and collapsed into unique sequences using a nearest-neighbor algorithm that merged closely related sequences. Alignment of CDR3 sequences to IMGT reference sequences was used to assign V, D and J gene segments. For a sequence to be retained, at least a six-nucleotide match to both a V gene segment and a J gene segment was required. A rearrangement was called productive if the CDR3 had no stop codons and remained in frame with V and J, and every other rearrangement was called non-productive. CDR3 was defined by IMGT convention, running from the second conserved V-encoded cysteine to the conserved J-encoded phenylalanine. The earlier analysis of some 600 of the donors excluded sequences that lacked an unambiguous match to a single V gene segment. In an earlier analysis of around 590 of the donors, a V segment was called functional when productive rearrangements were above 56.7%, and segregating when the standard deviation between donors exceeded 5%. A statistical classification framework was built for diagnosing cytomegalovirus status from the catalog of TCR beta chain sequences. V and J gene assignment, in a later analysis, came from comparing TCR nucleotide sequences with IMGT/GENE-DB human TR gene sequences. The TCRdist pipeline was used in a later analysis to assign CDR3 sequences and most-parsimonious VDJ recombination scenarios. In a later analysis, every TCR beta chain was defined by the combination of its CDR3 amino acid sequence and its V-gene family, and reads without a unique V-gene family were dropped. In a later analysis, around 650 highly shared, low-generation-probability nucleotide sequences were removed to address suspected cross-contamination and a sequencing artifact. In a later analysis, a clonal expansion index for each public chain was calculated from normalized within-repertoire ranks of inferred template counts. A later analysis computed generation probabilities with a VDJ recombination model fitted to out-of-frame rearrangements, and checked the results against IGoR. Hypergeometric tests were used in a later analysis to score TCR-TCR, TCR-HLA and TCR-CMV co-occurrence, with a repertoire-size bias correction applied to the TCR pairs. A later analysis estimated false discovery rates by permuting HLA or CMV assignments 20 times. In a later analysis, co-occurring TCRs were grouped using DBSCAN, and TCRdist sequence similarity was added for clustering within HLA-allele-positive subsets. Repertoires with fewer than 30,000 or more than 120,000 public chains were left out of co-occurrence clustering, as were about five repertoires with anomalous nucleotide sharing. The clones in this table, taken by TCRdb from immuneACCESS, are in-frame only. Not every clone is retained; where verified, under half of the shortfall comes from an unresolved V gene, and the cause of the rest is unknown. V and J calls and clone size follow that table, whereas D and trimming were derived from the DNA. Present in this sample are tens of thousands of clones, 79% of which were seen just once. Approximately 3.9% of the sample rests with the top ten.

Regarding this clone: Its antigen target is currently unknown. Base qualities were left out, and no much larger clone turns up one base away.

The chain was built from TRBV28 and TRBJ1-1; 10 bases in the junction line up with TRBD1. Sequenced material: PBMCs. This TCR came from a woman between 40 and 50 years old in good health and CMV-seronegative. CDR3 region: CASSLYGTGDRHGTEAFF. DNA sequence: TGTGCCAGCAGTTTATATGGGACAGGGGACCGACATGGCACTGAAGCTTTCTTT.